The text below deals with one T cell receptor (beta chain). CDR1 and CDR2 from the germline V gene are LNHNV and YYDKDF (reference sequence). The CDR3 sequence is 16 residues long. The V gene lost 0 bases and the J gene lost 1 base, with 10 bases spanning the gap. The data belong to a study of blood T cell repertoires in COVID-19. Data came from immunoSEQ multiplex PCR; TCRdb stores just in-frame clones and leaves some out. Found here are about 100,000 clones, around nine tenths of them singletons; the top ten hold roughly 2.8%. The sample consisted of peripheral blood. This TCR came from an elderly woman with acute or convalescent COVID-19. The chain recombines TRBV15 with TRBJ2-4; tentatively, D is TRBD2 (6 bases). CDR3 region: CATSREAGGAKNIQYF. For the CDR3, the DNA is TGTGCCACCAGCAGAGAGGCAGGAGGGGCCAAAAACATTCAGTACTTC.